This TCR beta chain was retrieved from a study of STAT5B mutations in CD4+ large granular lymphocyte leukemia (dated by TCRdb to between 2021 and 2024). In terms of the full investigation: Among healthy controls, the CDR3 'QG' motif was associated with a particular HLA allele. The purity of purified fractions was confirmed by flow cytometry on FACSCanto II or FACSVerse to exceed 95% among lymphocytes. TCRbeta repertoires of CD4+ T-cell large granular lymphocyte leukemia patients were compared with those of healthy blood donors.

Study-wide conclusions, independent of this receptor: The data were not HLA-matched, and the relatively small sample size could explain the higher clonality seen in CD4+ compared with CD8+ T-LGLL. Main leukemic clonotypes were private to each patient, although under 30% appeared at low frequency in other patients' non-leukemic repertoires. CD4-sorted patient repertoires appeared more clonal than healthy CD4+ repertoires, and this difference persisted after removing the putative leukemic clones. Enrichment of TRBV06-family usage was observed among the top patient clones (8/27) relative to healthy controls (2/35).

Healthy controls were 37 blood donors whose buffy coats came from the Finnish Red Cross blood service. All TCR-sequenced material derived from peripheral blood: patient blood samples and healthy donor buffy coats. Ficoll-Hypaque gradient centrifugation was used to isolate peripheral blood mononuclear cells. For the healthy controls, CD4+ cells were obtained from buffy coats by magnetic purification. The Gentra Puregene Cell and Tissue kit was used for genomic DNA extraction, and quantification was performed on a Qubit 2.0 fluorometer. V is shortened by 0 bases, J by 4 bases, and the region joining them spans 9 bases. From cysteine to phenylalanine, the CDR3 is 14 amino acids long. This entry keeps only the CDR3 DNA: 42 bases, framed from base 1. CDR1 and CDR2 are drawn from the germline V gene: MNHEY, SVGAGI. TCRbeta rearrangements were sequenced from genomic DNA using the immunoSEQ assay at survey resolution. The original methods were these. In the TCR sequencing data, the lowest productive clonotype frequency that could be detected was 2.59 x 10-5. Analyses included only productive TCRbeta rearrangements, meaning complete and in-frame sequences. Sample clonality was computed as Simpson clonality in the immunoSEQ Analyzer version 3.0. Clones were categorized by frequency as very rare, small, medium, large (1-20%) or hyperexpanded (>20%). Generation probabilities were estimated with OLGA 1.2.3, V-gene circos plots were generated with VDJtools, specificities were searched for in VDJdb, and CDR3 motifs were identified with GLIPH. Entries here come from immuneACCESS through TCRdb and include only in-frame sequences with V and J called. Some clones fail to appear in such tables; in the studies checked, an unresolved V gene covers under half of the shortfall, and the cause of the remainder is unknown. That table supplies the V and J calls and clone size; D and trimming were determined from the DNA. The sample records 34,000 or so clones, about 82% of which are singletons. Jointly, the top ten make up 4.4% of the sample.

In the case of this clone: Its antigen has not been determined. No much larger clonotype is one base removed from it; base qualities were not supplied.

The sample was CD4+ T cells from blood buffy coats. The sequence derives from a human donor in good health. In this chain, TRBV6-5 is recombined with TRBJ1-1, with the D gene too uncertain to name. The CDR3 loop reads CASSYSMGSTEAFF. The nucleotides are TGTGCCAGCAGTTACTCGATGGGGAGCACTGAAGCTTTCTTT.